The 32 T cell receptor beta chains in this list originate from one sample, sequenced in a study of T cell responses to AZD1222 COVID-19 vaccine. Some clones are missing from TCRdb's copy, which holds only in-frame ones; the method was immunoSEQ multiplex PCR. Of about 150,000 clones listed, roughly nine tenths are singletons. Here the sequenced sample was peripheral blood, taken on day 0 of AZD1222 vaccination. These TCRs come from an adult in good health.

In DNA, the CDR3 is TGTGCCAGCAGTTGGACCTTGGGACTAGCAGTTCGGAAAGACTACGAGCAGTACTTC. It translates to CASSWTLGLAVRKDYEQYF. The V and J genes are TRBV6-2 or TRBV6-3 and TRBJ2-7; 9 nucleotides line up with TRBD2. The CDR3 consists of 19 residues. In germline, CDR1 is MNHEY, CDR2 SVGEGT. V was clipped by 4 bases and J by 3 bases; unmatched bases: 19.

The chain recombines TRBV5-1 with TRBJ2-2, with 15 bases fitting TRBD2. The CDR3 sequence is 18 residues long. V was pared by 5 bases and J by 3 bases, with 8 bases of the junction left unmatched. CDR1 is SGHRS, CDR2 YFSETQ, per germline. The CDR3 loop reads CASSWTSGGAGDTGELFF. DNA for the CDR3: TGCGCCAGCAGTTGGACTAGCGGGGGGGCCGGGGACACCGGGGAGCTGTTTTTT.

The chain employs TRBV6-5 and TRBJ2-5; unclear D gene. Trimming stripped 2 bases from V and 1 base from J, with 14 bases between. Germline CDR1 MNHEY, CDR2 SVGAGI. The CDR3 has 16 amino acids. This chain's CDR3 is CASSYVGRNGQETQYF. In DNA form, the CDR3 reads TGTGCCAGCAGTTACGTAGGACGGAACGGCCAAGAGACCCAGTACTTC.

J is TRBJ1-2 and V is TRBV5-4, with D maybe TRBD1 (5 bases). V lost 2 bases, J lost 0 bases, and 11 bases lay in between. This CDR3 is 15 amino acids long. Germline V gene sequence: CDR1 SGHNT, CDR2 YYREEE (reference sequence). CDR3 sequence (DNA): TGTGCCAGCAGCTTCAGGGAGGGAGCTAACTATGGCTACACCTTC. Its translation: CASSFREGANYGYTF.

The chain uses TRBV6-5 and TRBJ1-5; TRBD1 is a possible D gene (5 bases). Per germline, CDR1 MNHEY and CDR2 SVGAGI. This CDR3 is built from 14 residues. V lost 0 bases, J lost 7 bases, and 10 bases lay in between. The CDR3 nucleotides are TGTGCCAGCAGTTACTCCCGCCAGGGCCAGCCCCAGCATTTT. It codes for CASSYSRQGQPQHF.

CDR3 coding DNA: TGTGCCAGCAGCCCCCGGGCAGGGGGATATAATTCACCCCTCCACTTT. It translates to CASSPRAGGYNSPLHF. The V gene is TRBV7-9, the J gene TRBJ1-6; TRBD1 matches at 7 bases. Germline V gives CDR1 SEHNR, CDR2 FQNEAQ (reference sequence). Losses at the gene ends were 5 bases for V and 4 bases for J; bases not matched to a gene: 8. The CDR3 sequence is 16 residues long.

J is TRBJ1-3 and V is TRBV19; D remains unclear. Trimming cost V 5 bases and J 4 bases, with 12 bases left between them. This CDR3 is built from 14 residues. Germline values: CDR1 LNHDA, CDR2 SQIVND (reference sequence). CDR3 nucleotides: TGTGCCAGTAGTGCCCACACGGGGGGAAACACCATATATTTT. As protein: CASSAHTGGNTIYF.

This chain links TRBV10-3 with TRBJ2-5; 10 bases fit TRBD2. V shed 0 bases, J shed 1 base, and the junction held 5 bases outside the gene matches. Germline lookup yields CDR1 ENHRY and CDR2 SYGVKD. CDR3 length: 17 residues. CDR3 amino acids: CAISESSGGAFQETQYF. CDR3 DNA sequence: TGTGCCATCAGTGAGTCCAGCGGGGGGGCCTTCCAAGAGACCCAGTACTTC.

V is TRBV5-1 and J is TRBJ2-1, with no clear D. Germline lookup yields CDR1 SGHRS and CDR2 YFSETQ. The CDR3 runs to 16 residues. Trimming removed 1 base from V and 7 bases from J, with 18 bases in between. CDR3 nucleotides: TGCGCCAGCAGCTTGTCTGGGTCGGCTACGTTAAATGAGCAGTTCTTC. Its translation is CASSLSGSATLNEQFF.

This sequence joins TRBV5-6 and TRBJ1-6, with 7 bases lining up with TRBD1. The germline V gene encodes CDR1 SGHDT and CDR2 YYEEEE. Losses at the gene ends were 2 bases for V and 10 bases for J; bases not matched to a gene: 9. There are 15 residues in the CDR3. CDR3 loop: CASSFVRQGGSPLHF. CDR3 DNA: TGTGCCAGCAGCTTTGTTAGACAGGGAGGGTCACCCCTCCACTTT.

The genes are TRBV5-1 and TRBJ2-7; 9 positions agree with TRBD1. Per germline, CDR1 SGHRS and CDR2 YFSETQ. The CDR3 is made up of 15 amino acids. V shed 4 bases and J 2 bases; nucleotides not matched to a gene: 7. CDR3 nucleotides: TGCGCCAGCAGCCTGGGGGGACAGGGTACCTACGAGCAGTACTTC. It specifies CASSLGGQGTYEQYF.

The chain recombines TRBV29-1 with TRBJ2-1; no firm D call. Germline assignment: CDR1 SQVTM and CDR2 ANQGSEA. This CDR3 contains 14 residues. Between the trimmed V and J ends, which lost 5 bases and 0 bases, there was a span of 11 bases. CDR3 DNA sequence: TGCAGCGTTCCACACTACCCCTCCTACAATGAGCAGTTCTTC. This sequence encodes CSVPHYPSYNEQFF.

The V gene is TRBV7-2, the J gene TRBJ1-1; D not resolved. Between the trimmed V and J ends, which lost 2 bases and 1 base, there was a span of 5 bases. The CDR3 is 13 residues long. The germline V gene has CDR1 SGHTA and CDR2 FQGNSA. The CDR3 DNA reads as TGTGCCAGCAGCTTATCATGGAACACTGAAGCTTTCTTT. Amino acid sequence: CASSLSWNTEAFF.

The V gene is TRBV29-1, the J gene TRBJ1-1; a possible D gene is TRBD1 (6 bases). The CDR3 loop spans 11 amino acids. V was cut by 2 bases and J by 10 bases, with 11 bases left in between. In germline, CDR1 is SQVTM, CDR2 ANQGSEA. CDR3 loop: CSVETSGVAFF. Written as DNA, the CDR3 is TGCAGCGTTGAAACCTCAGGGGTAGCTTTCTTT.

The chain is built from TRBV5-1 and TRBJ1-5; unclear D gene. The germline V gene encodes CDR1 SGHRS and CDR2 YFSETQ. Trimming took 2 bases from V and 5 from J, leaving 8 bases between them. This CDR3 spans 13 amino acids. The CDR3 spells CASSFGPDQPQHF. DNA of the CDR3: TGCGCCAGCAGCTTTGGGCCAGATCAGCCCCAGCATTTT. Full variable domain (remainder filled in from reference TRBV5-1 and TRBJ1-5): KAGVTQTPRYLIKTRGQQVTLSCSPISGHRSVSWYQQTPGQGLQFLFEYFSETQRNKGNFPGRFSGRQFSNSRSEMNVSTLELGDSALYLCASSFGPDQPQHFGDGTRLSIL.

The V gene is TRBV24-1, the J gene TRBJ1-2; no firm D call. Looked up from germline, CDR1 is KGHDR and CDR2 is SFDVKD. The length of the CDR3 is 15 residues. V was trimmed by 3 bases and J by 4 bases, leaving 14 bases between them. As DNA, the CDR3 is TGTGCCACCAGTGATAGTAGGTCAGGAACCTATGGCTACACCTTC. This sequence encodes CATSDSRSGTYGYTF.

This rearrangement joins TRBV10-3 to TRBJ1-1, with D maybe TRBD1 (6 bases). Germline values: CDR1 ENHRY, CDR2 SYGVKD. The V end was cut by 6 bases, the J end by 3 bases, with 8 bases between. The CDR3 covers 12 residues. CDR3 sequence reads: CAIRNRDTEAFF. DNA of the CDR3: TGTGCCATCAGGAACAGGGACACTGAAGCTTTCTTT.

The CDR3 region is CATRLGGATVHYGYTF. The CDR3, as DNA: TGTGCCACCCGCCTAGGGGGGGCCACGGTGCACTATGGCTACACCTTC. This chain links TRBV28 with TRBJ1-2; TRBD1 is a possible D gene (6 bases). V was clipped by 10 bases and J by 3 bases, with 24 bases between them. CDR1 and CDR2 (germline): MDHEN, SYDVKM. CDR3 size: 16 residues.

The CDR3 DNA sequence: TGCGCCAGCAACCGGGGGGGTTCCACAGATACGCAGTATTTT. Translated, it gives CASNRGGSTDTQYF. The rearrangement uses TRBV5-1 and TRBJ2-3, with 8 bases lining up with TRBD2. The length of the CDR3 is 14 residues. Trimming cost V 6 bases and J 2 bases; bases outside gene matches: 5. Germline values: CDR1 SGHRS, CDR2 YFSETQ.

This chain joins TRBV9 and TRBJ2-1; D might be TRBD2 (6 bases). Trimming removed 0 bases at V and 9 bases at J, with 13 bases between. Germline loops: CDR1 SGDLS, CDR2 YYNGEE. This CDR3 contains 14 residues. This CDR3 reads CASSVDPSVGEQFF. The DNA for the CDR3 is TGTGCCAGCAGCGTAGATCCTAGCGTCGGTGAGCAGTTCTTC.

This clone was counted once. The V gene is TRBV5-1, the J gene TRBJ2-2; D may be TRBD2 (6 bases). Per germline, CDR1 SGHRS and CDR2 YFSETQ. V lost 4 bases to trimming and J lost 7 bases, with 8 bases between them. The CDR3 covers 12 residues. The CDR3 region has the DNA TGCGCCAGCAGCCTCGGGGGCGGGGAGCTGTTTTTT. This codes for CASSLGGGELFF.

The rearrangement uses TRBV5-8 and TRBJ2-5; TRBD2 matches 9 bases. The CDR3 is 19 amino acids. Germline V gene lookup returns CDR1 SGHTS and CDR2 YDEGEE. The V gene end was trimmed by 1 base and the J gene end by 5 bases; junction bases not matched to a gene: 18. The CDR3 bases are TGTGCCAGCAGCTTGTGGGCTACCCTAGCGGGACCTGCCCATGAGACCCAGTACTTC. It is translated as CASSLWATLAGPAHETQYF.

The chain uses TRBV10-3 and TRBJ1-5; D unresolved. The length of the CDR3 is 13 residues. Germline CDR1 is ENHRY and CDR2 is SYGVKD. The germline V and J ends were trimmed by 3 bases and 4 bases, with 7 bases remaining between them. CDR3 sequence (DNA): TGTGCCATCAGTGACCAAAGAAATCAGCCCCAGCATTTT. Amino acid sequence: CAISDQRNQPQHF.

V usage is TRBV7-2 and J usage is TRBJ1-1, with D unresolved. This CDR3 is built from 14 residues. V gave up 3 bases and J gave up 4 bases, with 12 bases separating them. Germline lookup yields CDR1 SGHTA and CDR2 FQGNSA. CDR3 in amino acids: CASSLSPLLTEAFF. For the CDR3, the DNA is TGTGCCAGCAGCTTGTCCCCCCTTCTCACTGAAGCTTTCTTT.

The chain combines TRBV7-8 with TRBJ1-6; 9 positions match TRBD1. CDR3 length: 17 amino acids. Germline assignment: CDR1 SGHVS and CDR2 FQNEAQ. Trimming cost V 1 base and J 9 bases; bases outside gene matches: 10. The CDR3 DNA sequence: TGTGCCAGCAGCTTAGGGACGCAGACAGGGGGGGCTTCACCCCTCCACTTT. Its protein product is CASSLGTQTGGASPLHF.

This rearrangement joins TRBV24-1 to TRBJ1-2; D might be TRBD1 (6 bases). The CDR3 loop spans 13 amino acids. The germline CDR1 and CDR2 sequences are KGHDR and SFDVKD. V lost 4 bases to trimming and J lost 7 bases, with 12 bases between them. CDR3: CATSDTGFGGYTF. DNA of the CDR3: TGTGCCACCAGTGACACAGGGTTCGGTGGCTACACCTTC.

This clone appeared a few times. The chain employs TRBV29-1 and TRBJ1-1; D remains unclear. Germline values: CDR1 SQVTM, CDR2 ANQGSEA. V lost 4 bases to trimming and J lost 5 bases, with 14 bases between them. The CDR3 runs to 13 residues. The CDR3 loop reads CSVGVGLRTEAFF. The CDR3 DNA reads as TGCAGCGTTGGTGTAGGTTTAAGGACTGAAGCTTTCTTT.

The V call is TRBV7-2, the J call TRBJ1-2; 8 bases map to TRBD1. Per germline, CDR1 SGHTA and CDR2 FQGNSA. There are 14 residues in the CDR3. The V and J ends lost 1 base and 7 bases, in that order; junction bases with no gene match: 5. DNA for the CDR3: TGTGCCAGCAGCTTAGTGACAGGGGCGCTTGGCTACACCTTC. Amino acids: CASSLVTGALGYTF.

The chain carries TRBV7-9 and TRBJ2-5; maybe TRBD2 (5 bases). Germline CDR1 is SEHNR and CDR2 is FQNEAQ (reference sequence). This CDR3 is 14 amino acids long. Trimming removed 1 base from V and 2 bases from J, with 8 bases in between. This CDR3 is CASSLDSGQETQYF. DNA of the CDR3: TGTGCCAGCAGCTTAGATTCGGGACAAGAGACCCAGTACTTC.

The gene calls are TRBV10-3 and TRBJ2-3, with D possibly matching TRBD2 (7 bases). V was shortened by 9 bases and J by 2 bases, with 18 bases between the two germline ends. The CDR3 has 15 amino acids. Per germline, CDR1 ENHRY and CDR2 SYGVKD. The CDR3 coding sequence is TGTGCCATTACACACGGGGGGCCCCTCACAGATACGCAGTATTTT. Its protein product is CAITHGGPLTDTQYF.

This rearrangement joins TRBV6-4 to TRBJ2-3; 8 bases are shared with TRBD2. Trimming cost V 5 bases and J 2 bases; bases outside gene matches: 9. Germline CDR1 is MRHNA and CDR2 is SNTAGT. This CDR3 is built from 16 residues. CDR3 in amino acids: CASSKGSGSPTDTQYF. The CDR3 DNA reads TGTGCCAGCAGTAAAGGAAGCGGGAGCCCCACAGATACGCAGTATTTT.

The rearrangement links TRBV29-1 to TRBJ2-1; D unclear. CDR3 size: 11 residues. Per germline, CDR1 SQVTM and CDR2 ANQGSEA. The V gene lost 7 bases and the J gene lost 5 bases, with 9 bases spanning the gap. The CDR3 DNA reads TGCAGCGGGGGATTGAACAATGAGCAGTTCTTC. This translates into CSGGLNNEQFF.